The sequence of this TCR beta chain was determined in a study of blood T cell repertoires in COVID-19. In the study overall: Acute-phase and convalescent COVID-19 samples originated in the United States, Italy and Spain. From T cells, B-cell-depleted T cells, or PBMCs came the material, which was cDNA or gDNA.

This CDR3 has 15 amino acids. In germline, CDR1 is SGHRS, CDR2 YFSETQ. Trimming cost V 4 bases and J 0 bases; bases outside gene matches: 4. Per the original methods: Amplified reference gene primers provided the basis for estimating nucleated cell counts. The data were produced by immunoSEQ multiplex PCR, yet TCRdb's version contains in-frame clones alone and is incomplete. V, J and clone size reflect that table, while D and trimming were determined from the DNA. Seen here are about 250,000 clones, approximately 83% observed once, and the top ten hold less than 4%. Within 2 weeks before study entry, exposed participants met a COVID-19 case.

The TCR sequence derives from a woman aged 40 to 55 who had been exposed to COVID-19. The chain links TRBV5-1 to TRBJ2-3; TRBD1 agrees at 8 bases. The sequencing input was PBMCs or T cells enriched from blood (not recorded which). The chain's CDR3 is CASSRQGISTDTQYF. The CDR3 region has the DNA TGCGCCAGCAGCCGACAGGGGATTAGCACAGATACGCAGTATTTT.